The T cell receptor (beta chain) described here comes from a study of CD8 T cells in ankylosing spondylitis. The study's findings and limits: Matched synovial fluid from ankylosing spondylitis patients was reported to be enriched for disease-linked clones. Ankylosing spondylitis blood seemed to carry a telltale TCR beta motif made of several highly homologous variants.

As regards this clonotype: Its antigen is not identified.

In germline, CDR1 is SGHRS, CDR2 YFSETQ. This CDR3 has 16 amino acids. V lost 4 bases and J lost 4, with 19 bases in between. Quantitative 5'-RACE with molecular barcodes was used to make the TCR beta libraries. TCRdb called the 5' RACE reads again in MiXCR, with one record for every CDR3 protein. The profile covers 35,000 to 45,000 distinct CDR3 sequences, with 9.5% to 12% appearing a single time and around 1.4% taken by the ten largest. This receptor was obtained from a male donor with ankylosing spondylitis or in good health (not recorded which). The chain combines TRBV5-1 with TRBJ2-3; D is possibly TRBD2 (7 bases). The sequenced material came from blood, either unsorted or a sorted T cell fraction (not recorded which). The CDR3 DNA follows: TGCGCCAGCAGCCGAGGGGGGGACGTTGGCTCAGATACGCAGTATTTT. Protein: CASSRGGDVGSDTQYF.